This paragraph covers one TCR beta chain sequence. V lost 7 bases to trimming and J lost 8 bases, with 17 bases between them. The CDR3 has 13 amino acids. The V gene's germline CDR1 is SNHLY and CDR2 FYNNEI. This table comes from immunoSEQ multiplex PCR, and its TCRdb copy is limited to in-frame clones, with some not included. The repertoire holds fewer than 35,000 clones, roughly 88% seen once, with 4.5% to 6.5% in the top ten. Described time point: new active TB diagnosis, blood taken before or within 7 days of starting treatment. The data were taken from a study of T cells in tuberculosis. The material was PBMCs, obtained at tuberculosis diagnosis. This receptor was obtained from an adult with tuberculosis. The chain links TRBV2 to TRBJ1-2; D is ambiguous. The CDR3 DNA sequence: TGTGCCAGCACCCTTCCCCCACTACTAGGCTACACCTTC. As protein: CASTLPPLLGYTF.